Following are 16 T cell receptor beta chains from one sample sequenced in a study of blood T cell repertoires in COVID-19. Clones were read by immunoSEQ multiplex PCR, and TCRdb kept only the in-frame ones, dropping some. Among roughly 100,000 clones listed, around 81% were seen once. The sequenced material came from peripheral blood. Source of these receptors: an elderly man with acute or convalescent COVID-19.

This rearrangement joins TRBV6-4 to TRBJ2-1, with TRBD2 matching over 7 bases. The CDR3 spans 12 residues. V lost 6 bases to trimming and J lost 6 bases; unmatched junction nucleotides: 2. Germline V gene data show CDR1 as MRHNA and CDR2 as SNTAGT. CDR3 amino acids: CASRGLGNEQFF. The CDR3 nucleotides are TGTGCCAGCAGAGGACTAGGCAATGAGCAGTTCTTC.

The chain combines TRBV10-3 with TRBJ1-4, with TRBD1 matching over 8 bases. V shed 6 bases, J shed 8 bases, and the junction held 5 bases outside the gene matches. Germline lookup yields CDR1 ENHRY and CDR2 SYGVKD. The CDR3 loop spans 13 amino acids. This chain's CDR3 is CAIRTDRDEKLFF. The DNA of the CDR3 is TGTGCCATCAGAACGGACAGGGACGAAAAACTGTTTTTT.

V and J are TRBV29-1 and TRBJ2-1; 8 bases agree with TRBD1. The germline gives CDR1 SQVTM, CDR2 ANQGSEA. V dropped 7 bases and J dropped 6; count of bases not matched to a gene: 5. The CDR3 is 12 amino acids. The CDR3 loop is CSADRGFNEQFF. The CDR3 DNA is TGCAGCGCCGACAGGGGTTTCAATGAGCAGTTCTTC.

This chain joins TRBV14 and TRBJ2-3; no reliable D call. The CDR3 loop spans 12 amino acids. Germline values: CDR1 SGHDN, CDR2 FVKESK. Trimming removed 6 bases from V and 8 bases from J, with 12 bases in between. The CDR3 sequence: CASSITSATQYF. CDR3 DNA: TGTGCCAGCAGTATTACAAGTGCTACGCAGTATTTT.

The chain joins TRBV6-5 to TRBJ1-1; tentatively, D is TRBD1 (6 bases). Germline-derived CDR1 and CDR2 are MNHEY and SVGAGI. V lost 2 bases to trimming and J lost 1 base, with 14 bases between them. The CDR3 length is 16 residues. CDR3 residues: CASSYGTGTTNTEAFF. The CDR3 coding sequence is TGTGCCAGCAGTTACGGAACCGGGACAACGAACACTGAAGCTTTCTTT.

The count of this clone is one. The gene calls are TRBV5-1 and TRBJ2-6; a possible D gene is TRBD1 (5 bases). The V and J ends lost 6 bases and 4 bases respectively, with 17 bases between them. The CDR3 runs 16 residues. Germline lookup yields CDR1 SGHRS and CDR2 YFSETQ. CDR3 nucleotides: TGCGCCAGCACCCAGGGTCAGGGCCGGGGGGCCAACGTCCTGACTTTC. Amino acid sequence: CASTQGQGRGANVLTF.

The chain's CDR3 is CASSPRTGNFNEQFF. The CDR3 nucleotides read TGTGCCAGCAGCCCAAGGACAGGGAATTTCAATGAGCAGTTCTTC. The V and J genes are TRBV5-4 and TRBJ2-1; TRBD1 aligns across 8 bases. Trimming took 4 bases from V and 6 from J; bases not matched to a gene: 9. The length of the CDR3 is 15 residues. The germline CDR1 and CDR2 sequences are SGHNT and YYREEE (reference sequence). The full variable domain, completed using reference TRBV5-4 and TRBJ2-1, is ETGVTQSPTHLIKTRGQQVTLRCSSQSGHNTVSWYQQALGQGPQFIFQYYREEENGRGNFPPRFSGLQFPNYSSELNVNALELDDSALYLCASSPRTGNFNEQFFGPGTRLTVL.

This clone turned up a few times. The J gene is TRBJ2-1, the V gene TRBV28, with 8 bases aligning to TRBD1. V lost 8 bases and J lost 4; bases outside the gene matches: 13. CDR1 MDHEN and CDR2 SYDVKM come from the germline V gene. CDR3 length: 16 amino acids. The CDR3 region has the DNA TGTGCCAGCCGGCCCTTGGGACAGGATTCTTACAATGAGCAGTTCTTC. The encoded protein is CASRPLGQDSYNEQFF. Together with reference TRBV28 and TRBJ2-1, the CDR3 gives the full variable domain: DVKVTQSSRYLVKRTGEKVFLECVQDMDHENMFWYRQDPGLGLRLIYFSYDVKMKEKGDIPEGYSVSREKKERFSLILESASTNQTSMYLCASRPLGQDSYNEQFFGPGTRLTVL.

The chain uses TRBV25-1 and TRBJ2-5; D perhaps matches TRBD2 (5 bases). Germline assignment: CDR1 MGHDK and CDR2 SYGVNS. The CDR3 length is 15 residues. Trimming pared 3 bases from V and 5 bases from J, leaving 16 bases between. The CDR3 sequence is CASSDGYGVVETQYF. DNA for the CDR3: TGTGCCAGCAGTGATGGGTACGGGGTCGTCGAGACCCAGTACTTC.

The V gene is TRBV6-6, the J gene TRBJ2-4; 8 nucleotides agree with TRBD1. Losses at the gene ends were 5 bases for V and 1 base for J; bases not matched to a gene: 7. The CDR3 covers 16 residues. CDR1 and CDR2 (germline): MNHNY, SVGAGI (reference sequence). CDR3 amino acids: CASSTRQGLAKNIQYF. The DNA for the CDR3 is TGTGCCAGCAGTACCCGACAGGGGCTGGCCAAAAACATTCAGTACTTC.

This clone was recorded only once. This chain connects TRBV30 to TRBJ1-3; D is ambiguous. The germline V gene has CDR1 GTSNPN and CDR2 SVGIG (reference sequence). The V end lost 0 bases, the J end lost 4 bases, and 10 bases lay between the germline ends. The CDR3 extends over 14 amino acids. As DNA, the CDR3 is TGTGCCTGGAGTGTACACAGTGGAGGAAACACCATATATTTT. Encoded protein: CAWSVHSGGNTIYF.

V usage is TRBV5-8 and J usage is TRBJ1-5; maybe TRBD1 (5 bases). Deletions cut 4 bases from V and 5 bases from J, with 16 bases between. Germline CDR1 SGHTS, CDR2 YDEGEE. The CDR3 is 15 amino acids. CDR3 sequence (DNA): TGTGCCAGCAGCCGGGGGGGAGGCGGCTATCAGCCCCAGCATTTT. Translating it yields CASSRGGGGYQPQHF.

The gene calls are TRBV5-1 and TRBJ1-3; 10 bases agree with TRBD1. This CDR3 has 15 amino acids. In germline, CDR1 is SGHRS, CDR2 YFSETQ. V lost 3 bases to trimming and J lost 2 bases; unmatched junction nucleotides: 2. CDR3: CASSSDRGPGNTIYF. The CDR3 DNA reads TGCGCCAGCAGCTCCGACAGGGGGCCTGGAAACACCATATATTTT.

The table lists this clone with a few counts. V usage is TRBV5-1 and J usage is TRBJ2-5; no firm D call. The CDR3 is made up of 13 amino acids. Germline-derived CDR1 and CDR2 are SGHRS and YFSETQ. V was trimmed by 2 bases and J by 1 base, leaving 6 bases between them. CDR3 nucleotide sequence: TGCGCCAGCAGCTTAGAGCGCCAAGAGACCCAGTACTTC. Protein sequence: CASSLERQETQYF.

The chain has TRBV5-1 and TRBJ2-3, with 11 positions matching TRBD1. Germline V gives CDR1 SGHRS, CDR2 YFSETQ. With V trimmed by 4 bases and J by 2 bases, 6 bases remained unmatched. The CDR3 has 16 amino acids. CDR3 amino acids: CASSRGTGGSTDTQYF. CDR3 bases: TGCGCCAGCAGCAGAGGGACAGGGGGATCCACAGATACGCAGTATTTT.

The rearrangement uses TRBV2 and TRBJ1-2, with a weak D call TRBD1 (5 bases). This CDR3 has 14 amino acids. Germline V gives CDR1 SNHLY, CDR2 FYNNEI. V lost 7 bases, J lost 3 bases, and 15 bases lay in between. The CDR3 loop reads CASTQGGFYYGYTF. For the CDR3, the DNA is TGTGCCAGCACTCAGGGAGGGTTTTACTATGGCTACACCTTC. The whole variable domain, remainder taken from reference TRBV2 and TRBJ1-2, is EPEVTQTPSHQVTQMGQEVILRCVPISNHLYFYWYRQILGQKVEFLVSFYNNEISEKSEIFDDQFSVERPDGSNFTLKIRSTKLEDSAMYFCASTQGGFYYGYTFGSGTRLTVV.